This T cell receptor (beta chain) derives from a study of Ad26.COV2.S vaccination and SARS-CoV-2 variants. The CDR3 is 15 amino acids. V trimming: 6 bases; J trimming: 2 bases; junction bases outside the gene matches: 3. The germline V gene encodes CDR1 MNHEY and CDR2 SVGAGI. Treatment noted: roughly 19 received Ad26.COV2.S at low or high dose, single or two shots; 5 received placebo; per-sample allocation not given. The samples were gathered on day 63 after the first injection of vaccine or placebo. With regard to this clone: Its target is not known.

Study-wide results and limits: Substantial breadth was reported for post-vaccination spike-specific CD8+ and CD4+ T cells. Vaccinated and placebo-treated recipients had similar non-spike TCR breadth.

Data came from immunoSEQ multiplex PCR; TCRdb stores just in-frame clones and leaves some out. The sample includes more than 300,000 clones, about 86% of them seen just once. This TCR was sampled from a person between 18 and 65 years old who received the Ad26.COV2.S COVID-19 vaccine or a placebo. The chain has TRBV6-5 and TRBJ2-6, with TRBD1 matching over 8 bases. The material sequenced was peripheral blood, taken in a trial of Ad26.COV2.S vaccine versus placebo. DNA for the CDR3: TGTGCCAGCAGGACGACAGGGGCTGGGGCCAACGTCCTGACTTTC. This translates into CASRTTGAGANVLTF.